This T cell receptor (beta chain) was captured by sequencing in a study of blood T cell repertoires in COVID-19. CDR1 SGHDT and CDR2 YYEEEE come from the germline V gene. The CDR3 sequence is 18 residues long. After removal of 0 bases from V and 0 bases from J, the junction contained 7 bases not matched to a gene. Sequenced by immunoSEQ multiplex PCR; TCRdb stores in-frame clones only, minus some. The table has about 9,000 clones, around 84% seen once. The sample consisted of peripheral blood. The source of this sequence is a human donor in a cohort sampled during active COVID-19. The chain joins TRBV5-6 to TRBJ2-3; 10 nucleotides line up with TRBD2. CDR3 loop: CASSLGGLAATSTDTQYF. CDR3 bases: TGTGCCAGCAGCTTGGGTGGACTAGCGGCTACTAGCACAGATACGCAGTATTTT.